Listed below are T cell receptor beta chains from one sample, sequenced in a study of early T cells in non-severe SARS-CoV-2 infection. TCRdb called the 5' RACE reads again in MiXCR, with one record for every CDR3 protein. In the table there are tens of thousands of distinct CDR3 sequences, roughly 15% of which are singletons. Sequencing was performed on whole blood, taken at baseline. The receptors come from an adult who was a healthcare worker with PCR-confirmed SARS-CoV-2 infection or an uninfected control (not recorded which). CDR3s include the opening cysteine and the closing phenylalanine or tryptophan. The D gene is left open where the match is weak. The size of a clone is reported for some rows only, either as once, few or many, or as a class for expanded clones.

14 TRBD1 TRBJ1-4 many TRBV2 TGTGCCAGCAGTCCGGACAGGGGACATGAAAAACTGTTTTTT CASSPDRGHEKLFF
15 TRBD2 TRBJ2-1 . TRBV6-4 TGTGCCAGCAGTGATAGCGGGAGGAGCTACAATGAGCAGTTCTTC CASSDSGRSYNEQFF
13 TRBD1 TRBJ1-4 few TRBV29-1 TGCAGCGTTCGGACAGGGCGAGATGAAAAACTGTTTTTT CSVRTGRDEKLFF
15 . TRBJ1-1 many TRBV6-6 TGTGCCAGCAGTTCCTCCAGGGTATTGAGCACTGAAGCTTTCTTT CASSSSRVLSTEAFF
15 TRBD2 TRBJ2-1 . TRBV5-1 TGCGCCAGCAGCCCGGGACTAGCGGTATACAATGAGCAGTTCTTC CASSPGLAVYNEQFF
13 . TRBJ1-2 many TRBV30 TGTGCCTGGAGTGCCGGCAGGGGAGAGGGCTACACCTTC CAWSAGRGEGYTF
12 . TRBJ2-1 once TRBV5-4 TGTGCCAGCAGCTTGGAAGGGGATGAGCAGTTCTTC CASSLEGDEQFF
18 TRBD2 TRBJ2-1 many TRBV7-8 TGTGCCAGCAGCTGGAGCCAAGGGACTAGCGGTAGAAGGAGTGAGCAGTTCTTC CASSWSQGTSGRRSEQFF
12 . TRBJ1-6 few TRBV2 TGTGCCATCGGAAAACGGGATTCACCCCTCCACTTT CAIGKRDSPLHF
11 . TRBJ2-1 . TRBV29-1 TGCAGCGCAGGAACAGGAGATGAGCAGTTCTTC CSAGTGDEQFF
14 TRBD2 TRBJ2-3 few TRBV10-3 TGTGCCATCAGAGCGGGGGGGAGCACAGATACGCAGTATTTT CAIRAGGSTDTQYF
16 TRBD2 TRBJ2-1 few TRBV27 TGTGCCAGCGCCCTTCTCGGGGAGGGCCGCGACAATGAGCAGTTCTTC CASALLGEGRDNEQFF
14 TRBD1 TRBJ1-5 few TRBV5-5 TGTGCCAGCAGCATGACAGGGGAAGATCAGCCCCAGCATTTT CASSMTGEDQPQHF
16 TRBD1 TRBJ1-1 few TRBV9 TGTGCCAGCAGCCCCCTAGGACAGGGGGGGAACACTGAAGCTTTCTTT CASSPLGQGGNTEAFF
19 TRBD2 TRBJ2-7 . TRBV18 TGTGCCAGCTCACCTGACCGCGTGACTAGCGGCCAGAGGTCCTACGAGCAGTACTTC CASSPDRVTSGQRSYEQYF
15 . TRBJ2-5 many TRBV4-2 TGTGCCAGCAGCCAAGAGTGGCAGCCACAAGAGACCCAGTACTTC CASSQEWQPQETQYF
14 . TRBJ1-4 . TRBV29-1 TGCAGCGTTTTCAACGGTCGGAATAATGAAAAACTGTTTTTT CSVFNGRNNEKLFF
13 . TRBJ2-3 . TRBV5-1 TGCGCCAGCAGCTTGAGTTATCCAGATACGCAGTATTTT CASSLSYPDTQYF
13 TRBD2 TRBJ2-1 large TRBV19 TGTGCCAGTGATAGCGGGAGTGGCAATGAGCAGTTCTTC CASDSGSGNEQFF
16 TRBD2 TRBJ2-3 few TRBV2 TGTGCCAGCAGTGAAACTCGGCTAGCGGGCACAGATACGCAGTATTTT CASSETRLAGTDTQYF
11 . TRBJ2-1 . TRBV21-1 TGTGCCAGCAGCAAATCGGATGAGCAGTTCTTC CASSKSDEQFF
12 . TRBJ1-1 many TRBV12-3/TRBV12-4 TGTGCCAGCAAAAAGGGGGGTACTGAAGCTTTCTTT CASKKGGTEAFF
14 . TRBJ1-2 . TRBV7-2 TGTGCCAGCAGCTTACAGGGCCCCGTTTCTGGCTACACCTTC CASSLQGPVSGYTF
12 . TRBJ2-1 . TRBV5-1 TGCGCCACCATTGGACTTTTCAGTGAGCAGTTCTTC CATIGLFSEQFF
15 . TRBJ2-2 many TRBV4-2 TGTGCCAGCAGCCAATTCGGTTCGAACACCGGGGAGCTGTTTTTT CASSQFGSNTGELFF
14 TRBD2 TRBJ2-1 many TRBV11-2 TGTGCCAGCAGACCTAGCGGGAGTGACGGTGAGCAGTTCTTC CASRPSGSDGEQFF
13 . TRBJ1-3 . TRBV7-6 TGTGCCAGCAGCTTACAGGACAGAAACACCATATATTTT CASSLQDRNTIYF
13 TRBD1 TRBJ1-6 . TRBV18 TGTGCCAGCATGGGACAGGATAATTCACCCCTCCACTTT CASMGQDNSPLHF
12 . TRBJ1-1 . TRBV20-1 TGCAGTGCTAGAGTACAGGGTACTGAAGCCTTCTTT CSARVQGTEAFF
12 . TRBJ2-5 many TRBV20-1 TGCAGCAGGACGCGTCGAGGGGAGACCCAGTACTTC CSRTRRGETQYF
12 . TRBJ2-3 . TRBV7-3 TGTGCCAGCAGCGATAGAGGGGGTACGCAGTATTTT CASSDRGGTQYF
16 . TRBJ2-3 many TRBV3-1 TGTGCCAGCAGCCAAGTTCGAGCGGATTTCACAGATACGCAGTATTTT CASSQVRADFTDTQYF
15 . TRBJ2-1 . TRBV7-6 TGTGCCAGCAGCTTAGATAGCGGCAACTACAATGAGCAGTTCTTC CASSLDSGNYNEQFF
13 . TRBJ2-1 few TRBV10-3 TGTGCCATCACTTCGGAACTCACGGCAGGGCAGTTCTTC CAITSELTAGQFF
14 . TRBJ2-1 . TRBV6-6 TGTGCCAGCTCCCCGGAGGGCCGGTACAATGAGCAGTTCTTC CASSPEGRYNEQFF
13 . TRBJ2-7 few TRBV13 TGTGCCAGCAGCTTAGGCCTATCCGGCGAGCAGTACTTC CASSLGLSGEQYF
15 . TRBJ2-1 few TRBV5-6 TGTGCCAGCAGCCCCCCCAGCGGTACCTACAATGAGCAGTTCTTC CASSPPSGTYNEQFF
15 . TRBJ1-1 . TRBV28 TGTGCCAGCAGTGGAACGGACAGTTTGAACACTGAAGCTTTCTTT CASSGTDSLNTEAFF
14 . TRBJ1-2 many TRBV7-9 TGTGCCAGCAGCTTAGCATCCACAGGCTATGGCTACACCTTC CASSLASTGYGYTF
13 TRBD2 TRBJ2-5 . TRBV13 TGTGCCAGCACCCCGGGACTAGCGGAGACCCAGTACTTC CASTPGLAETQYF
16 TRBD2 TRBJ2-3 . TRBV12-3/TRBV12-4 TGTGCCAGCAGTTTCATGACTAGCGGCCTCACAGATACGCAGTATTTT CASSFMTSGLTDTQYF
15 TRBD1 TRBJ1-2 . TRBV6-5 TGTGCCAGCAGTCAACTGGGACAGGGTTCGCGGGGCTACACCTTC CASSQLGQGSRGYTF
12 . TRBJ2-7 . TRBV3-1 TGTGCCAGCAGCCATGCAGACCTGGAGCAGTACTTC CASSHADLEQYF
15 TRBD1 TRBJ1-6 . TRBV28 TGTGCCAGCAGTCCCCCGGAGGGGGCGTTTGCACCCCTCCACTTT CASSPPEGAFAPLHF
16 TRBD2 TRBJ2-5 once TRBV20-1 TGCAGTGCACTCTGGGGGACTAGCGGACTTCAAGAGACCCAGTACTTC CSALWGTSGLQETQYF
14 . TRBJ2-2 . TRBV12-3/TRBV12-4 TGTGCCAGCGCCGTTCAGGGGAATACCGGGGAGCTGTTTTTT CASAVQGNTGELFF
14 TRBD2 TRBJ2-7 few TRBV10-2 TGCGCCAGCAGAGCCTCAGCGGGGACCTACGAGCAGTACTTC CASRASAGTYEQYF
14 . TRBJ2-5 . TRBV9 TGTGCCAGCAGCGCCGGGACTTCCCAAGAGACCCAGTACTTC CASSAGTSQETQYF
15 TRBD1 TRBJ1-5 few TRBV18 TGTGCCAGCTCACCCCCTGGACAGGGGATTCAGCCCCAGCATTTT CASSPPGQGIQPQHF
15 . TRBJ1-6 few TRBV5-8 TGTGCCAGCAGCGGGGGGACATACGATAATTCACCCCTCCACTTT CASSGGTYDNSPLHF
14 . TRBJ2-5 . TRBV12-3/TRBV12-4 TGTGCCAGCAGTCTCAGACTAGGCCAAGAGACCCAGTACTTC CASSLRLGQETQYF
14 . TRBJ2-3 . TRBV7-3 TGTGCCAGCAGTCCAGGCGGCGCCACAGATACGCAGTATTTT CASSPGGATDTQYF
16 TRBD1 TRBJ1-5 many TRBV28 TGTGCCAGCAGTTCCCCACAGGGGGCCGGCAATCAGCCCCAGCATTTT CASSSPQGAGNQPQHF
17 . TRBJ2-6 . TRBV5-1 TGCGCCAGCAGCCAAGGGGGGGTCGCCCCTGGGGCCAACGTCCTGACTTTC CASSQGGVAPGANVLTF